This is a list of T cell receptor beta chains from one sample in a study of graft-versus-host responses after intestinal transplantation. Their recognized antigens are unknown. Assay: immunoSEQ multiplex PCR; the TCRdb copy retains only in-frame clones and omits some. Of 70,000 or so clones listed, over 75% are singletons. The sample was unstimulated CD4+ T cells sorted from spleen or lymph node cells, taken before transplant. These receptors all stem from a human donor who was the organ donor for an intestinal transplant. Both conserved end residues are part of each CDR3. A D gene is named only where the DNA matches it firmly. Part of the rows lack a size; the others show once, few, many or a class for expanded clones.

D gene: -
clone size: -
V gene: TRBV6-6
J gene: TRBJ2-1
CDR3 DNA: TGTGCCAGCACCCTCCAGGGGGGATTGGATCCCAATGAGCAGTTCTTC
CDR3 protein: CASTLQGGLDPNEQFF

D gene: -
clone size: -
V gene: TRBV10-3
J gene: TRBJ1-1
CDR3 DNA: TGTGCCATCAGTGAGCCTCCCGCTGAAGCTTTCTTT
CDR3 protein: CAISEPPAEAFF

D gene: TRBD1
clone size: -
V gene: TRBV28
J gene: TRBJ1-1
CDR3 DNA: TGTGCCAGCAGTTTATCCGGGACAGCTGAAGCTTTCTTT
CDR3 protein: CASSLSGTAEAFF

D gene: -
clone size: once
V gene: TRBV6-5
J gene: TRBJ2-1
CDR3 DNA: TGTGCCAGCAGTCCACCGACAGGTGAGCAGTTCTTC
CDR3 protein: CASSPPTGEQFF

D gene: -
clone size: -
V gene: TRBV4-1
J gene: TRBJ1-3
CDR3 DNA: TGCGCCAGCAGCCAAGTGTGGGGGGGAAGTGGAAACACCATATATTTT
CDR3 protein: CASSQVWGGSGNTIYF

D gene: TRBD1
clone size: -
V gene: TRBV19
J gene: TRBJ1-2
CDR3 DNA: TGTGCCACGACACTTCAACAGGGGACTGGCTACACCTTC
CDR3 protein: CATTLQQGTGYTF

D gene: TRBD2
clone size: -
V gene: TRBV7-7
J gene: TRBJ2-2
CDR3 DNA: TGTGCTAGCAGCCGGGAGGCCGGGGAGCTGTTTTTT
CDR3 protein: CASSREAGELFF

D gene: -
clone size: few
V gene: TRBV15
J gene: TRBJ2-3
CDR3 DNA: TGTGCCACCAGCAGAGGTGGAGGGGTCGAGACAGATACGCAGTATTTT
CDR3 protein: CATSRGGGVETDTQYF

D gene: TRBD2
clone size: -
V gene: TRBV28
J gene: TRBJ2-5
CDR3 DNA: TGTGCCAGCAGTTTAACTAGCGGGGGGGCCTGGGAGACCCAGTACTTC
CDR3 protein: CASSLTSGGAWETQYF

D gene: TRBD1
clone size: -
V gene: TRBV19
J gene: TRBJ1-1
CDR3 DNA: TGTGCCAGTAGTATATCGGGACAGGGGGGAACTGAAGCTTTCTTT
CDR3 protein: CASSISGQGGTEAFF

D gene: -
clone size: -
V gene: TRBV27
J gene: TRBJ1-6
CDR3 DNA: TGTGCCAGCAGTTTATCGACGACGGGGAGAGATTCACCCCTCCACTTT
CDR3 protein: CASSLSTTGRDSPLHF

D gene: -
clone size: -
V gene: TRBV5-1
J gene: TRBJ1-1
CDR3 DNA: TGCGCCAGCAGTGTAGGGGCGGACACTGAAGCTTTCTTT
CDR3 protein: CASSVGADTEAFF

D gene: -
clone size: -
V gene: TRBV5-1
J gene: TRBJ1-3
CDR3 DNA: TGCGCCAGCAGATCGGACACTGGAAACACCATATATTTT
CDR3 protein: CASRSDTGNTIYF

D gene: TRBD2
clone size: -
V gene: TRBV5-1
J gene: TRBJ2-1
CDR3 DNA: TGCGCCAGCAGCTGGACTAGCGGGGGCTCCTACAATGAGCAGTTCTTC
CDR3 protein: CASSWTSGGSYNEQFF

D gene: TRBD1
clone size: few
V gene: TRBV5-1
J gene: TRBJ1-3
CDR3 DNA: TGCGCCAGCAGCTTGGGGCCGGGACAGGGGGCGAGAGGAAACACCATATATTTT
CDR3 protein: CASSLGPGQGARGNTIYF

D gene: TRBD2
clone size: -
V gene: TRBV27
J gene: TRBJ2-1
CDR3 DNA: TGTGCCAGCAGGGAACTAGCGGGGTCTGAGCAGTTCTTC
CDR3 protein: CASRELAGSEQFF

D gene: -
clone size: -
V gene: TRBV4-1
J gene: TRBJ2-1
CDR3 DNA: TGCGCCAGCAGCCAAGCGGGGGTCGCCTACAATGAGCAGTTCTTC
CDR3 protein: CASSQAGVAYNEQFF

D gene: TRBD1
clone size: once
V gene: TRBV5-8
J gene: TRBJ1-4
CDR3 DNA: TGTGCCAGCAGCTCGGGACAGTTTAATGAAAAACTGTTTTTT
CDR3 protein: CASSSGQFNEKLFF

D gene: TRBD2
clone size: -
V gene: TRBV6-6
J gene: TRBJ2-4
CDR3 DNA: TGTGCCAGCAGCCAGACTAGCGGGGGAGAAAACATTCAGTACTTC
CDR3 protein: CASSQTSGGENIQYF

D gene: TRBD2
clone size: -
V gene: TRBV5-4
J gene: TRBJ2-3
CDR3 DNA: TGTGCCAGCAGCTTTCGTCCGAAGACTAGCGGGGGGGCGGCAGATACGCAGTATTTT
CDR3 protein: CASSFRPKTSGGAADTQYF

D gene: TRBD2
clone size: -
V gene: TRBV10-3
J gene: TRBJ2-1
CDR3 DNA: TGTGCCATCAGGACTAGCGGGGGGGCCTACAATGAGCAGTTCTTC
CDR3 protein: CAIRTSGGAYNEQFF

D gene: -
clone size: -
V gene: TRBV7-2
J gene: TRBJ2-3
CDR3 DNA: TGTGCCAGCAGCTTAGTCGGCGGGAGCACAGATACGCAGTATTTT
CDR3 protein: CASSLVGGSTDTQYF

D gene: TRBD1
clone size: -
V gene: TRBV5-1
J gene: TRBJ1-4
CDR3 DNA: TGCGCCAGCAGCTTGGCGCAGGGGGCGGGAGAACTGTTTTTT
CDR3 protein: CASSLAQGAGELFF

D gene: -
clone size: -
V gene: TRBV5-1
J gene: TRBJ1-1
CDR3 DNA: TGCGCCAGCAGCTTCGAAGAGGCCCGGAGGGCTGAAGCTTTCTTT
CDR3 protein: CASSFEEARRAEAFF

D gene: -
clone size: -
V gene: TRBV7-2
J gene: TRBJ1-2
CDR3 DNA: TGTGCCAGCAGCTCAATACAGGGACGTGAAAGTGGCTACACCTTC
CDR3 protein: CASSSIQGRESGYTF

D gene: TRBD1
clone size: -
V gene: TRBV7-8
J gene: TRBJ1-2
CDR3 DNA: TGTGCCAGCAGCTTAGGGGCAGGGGGCTACTATGGCTACACCTTC
CDR3 protein: CASSLGAGGYYGYTF

D gene: -
clone size: -
V gene: TRBV28
J gene: TRBJ1-6
CDR3 DNA: TGTGCCAGCGGACAAGAGAGCTCCTATAATTCACCCCTCCACTTT
CDR3 protein: CASGQESSYNSPLHF

D gene: -
clone size: -
V gene: TRBV5-1
J gene: TRBJ2-3
CDR3 DNA: TGCGCCAGCAGCCCGACCGGGGACTTGCCAGATACGCAGTATTTT
CDR3 protein: CASSPTGDLPDTQYF

D gene: TRBD1
clone size: -
V gene: TRBV19
J gene: TRBJ1-5
CDR3 DNA: TGTGCCAGTAGTATAACAGGGGAGCAGCCCCAGCATTTT
CDR3 protein: CASSITGEQPQHF

D gene: TRBD2
clone size: -
V gene: TRBV7-2
J gene: TRBJ2-1
CDR3 DNA: TGTGCCAGCAGCTTATGGCGGGGGGGCCGCAATGAGCAGTTCTTC
CDR3 protein: CASSLWRGGRNEQFF

D gene: -
clone size: -
V gene: TRBV28
J gene: TRBJ1-1
CDR3 DNA: TGTGCCAGCAGTCGAGCGGGGGGGGGCACCACTGAAGCTTTCTTT
CDR3 protein: CASSRAGGGTTEAFF

D gene: TRBD1
clone size: -
V gene: TRBV28
J gene: TRBJ1-5
CDR3 DNA: TGTGCCAGCAGTTCTGGACAGGGCTCCTCATATAGCAATCAGCCCCAGCATTTT
CDR3 protein: CASSSGQGSSYSNQPQHF

D gene: TRBD2
clone size: -
V gene: TRBV4-2
J gene: TRBJ2-1
CDR3 DNA: TGTGCCAGCAGCCAAGATGTCCTAGCGGGGGGGCCCTCCTCCTACAATGAGCAGTTCTTC
CDR3 protein: CASSQDVLAGGPSSYNEQFF

D gene: -
clone size: -
V gene: TRBV7-2
J gene: TRBJ2-3
CDR3 DNA: TGTGCCAGCAGCTTACAGCCCGGGACAGATACGCAGTATTTT
CDR3 protein: CASSLQPGTDTQYF

D gene: -
clone size: few
V gene: TRBV28
J gene: TRBJ1-5
CDR3 DNA: TGTGCCAGCAGTTGGGGGAGGCGCAGAAGCAATCAGCCCCAGCATTTT
CDR3 protein: CASSWGRRRSNQPQHF

D gene: -
clone size: few
V gene: TRBV11-1
J gene: TRBJ1-1
CDR3 DNA: TGTGCCAGCAGCTCCCCCCTGCGCGAAGGGGGAATGGTCACTGAAGCTTTCTTT
CDR3 protein: CASSSPLREGGMVTEAFF

D gene: -
clone size: -
V gene: TRBV7-6
J gene: TRBJ2-1
CDR3 DNA: TGTGCCAGCAGCTTAGATAACGCGTACAATGAGCAGTTCTTC
CDR3 protein: CASSLDNAYNEQFF

D gene: -
clone size: -
V gene: TRBV6-4
J gene: TRBJ2-1
CDR3 DNA: TGTGCCAGCAGCCCCGAACACCACTCCTACAATGAGCAGTTCTTC
CDR3 protein: CASSPEHHSYNEQFF

D gene: -
clone size: once
V gene: TRBV6-6
J gene: TRBJ1-4
CDR3 DNA: TGTGCCAGCAGTTACGAAGCGGGCGGGGGAGAAAAACTGTTTTTT
CDR3 protein: CASSYEAGGGEKLFF

D gene: TRBD1
clone size: -
V gene: TRBV11-2
J gene: TRBJ1-1
CDR3 DNA: TGTGCCAGCAGCCCAGGGGGCACTGAAGCTTTCTTT
CDR3 protein: CASSPGGTEAFF

D gene: -
clone size: -
V gene: TRBV5-4
J gene: TRBJ2-5
CDR3 DNA: TGTGCCAGCAGCTCCCGGTTTCCAGGCCAAGAGACCCAGTACTTC
CDR3 protein: CASSSRFPGQETQYF